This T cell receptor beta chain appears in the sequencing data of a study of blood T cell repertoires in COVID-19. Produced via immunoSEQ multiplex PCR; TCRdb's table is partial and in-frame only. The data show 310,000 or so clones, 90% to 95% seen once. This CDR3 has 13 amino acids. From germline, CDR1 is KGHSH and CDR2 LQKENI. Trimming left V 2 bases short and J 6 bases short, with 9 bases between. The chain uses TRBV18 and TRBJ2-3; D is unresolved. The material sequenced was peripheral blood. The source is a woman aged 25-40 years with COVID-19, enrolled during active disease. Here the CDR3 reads CASSPEYGDTQYF. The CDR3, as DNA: TGTGCCAGCTCACCAGAGTACGGGGATACGCAGTATTTT.